The source of this TCR beta chain is a study of OX40 agonist ivuxolimab in advanced cancers. Study-level results: Certain nonresponders additionally had low normalized T-cell clonal expansion. On average, a greater number of expanded clones characterised CD8+ T cells relative to CD4+. Dose levels from 0.1 to 3.0 mg/kg saw CD4+ and CD8+ blood T cells expand clonally by week 6.

The assay was immunoSEQ multiplex PCR, and TCRdb's table has in-frame clones only and misses some. The sample has fewer than 50,000 clones; less than 95% are singletons. Exclusion of a patient followed from autoimmune disease history or systemic immunosuppression. Germline V CDR1 and CDR2: GTSNPN, SVGIG (reference sequence). V was pared by 3 bases and J by 5 bases, with 8 bases between. The length of the CDR3 is 12 residues. A note on this clone: Its antigen remains unknown.

The chain combines TRBV30 with TRBJ2-1, with D possibly matching TRBD2 (6 bases). The sample was CD4+ or CD8+ T cells sorted from blood, taken in a trial of the OX40 agonist ivuxolimab. The TCR sequence derives from an adult with an advanced solid tumor such as melanoma, head and neck, liver or kidney cancer. The CDR3 protein is CAWSPGDNEQFF. The DNA for the CDR3 is TGTGCCTGGAGCCCGGGGGACAATGAGCAGTTCTTC.